This TCR beta chain was recovered during a study of cytomegalovirus exposure and HLA in healthy donors. The CDR3 loop spans 17 amino acids. Trimming pared 3 bases from V and 0 bases from J, leaving 13 bases between. Germline V gene data show CDR1 as SGDLS and CDR2 as YYNGEE. Primers: 60 Vbeta forward and 13 Jbeta reverse. Data came from immunoSEQ multiplex PCR; TCRdb stores just in-frame clones and leaves some out. Among about 130,000 clones, roughly 76% were seen once, and the ten largest hold over 2.5%. The chain carries TRBV9 and TRBJ2-6; D might be TRBD2 (6 bases). This receptor was identified in a woman aged 45-60 years in good health and CMV-seronegative. The source material was PBMCs. CDR3 nucleotide sequence: TGTGCCAGCAGCGGTCTGGGGGGTGTCTCTGGGGCCAACGTCCTGACTTTC. Amino acid sequence: CASSGLGGVSGANVLTF.